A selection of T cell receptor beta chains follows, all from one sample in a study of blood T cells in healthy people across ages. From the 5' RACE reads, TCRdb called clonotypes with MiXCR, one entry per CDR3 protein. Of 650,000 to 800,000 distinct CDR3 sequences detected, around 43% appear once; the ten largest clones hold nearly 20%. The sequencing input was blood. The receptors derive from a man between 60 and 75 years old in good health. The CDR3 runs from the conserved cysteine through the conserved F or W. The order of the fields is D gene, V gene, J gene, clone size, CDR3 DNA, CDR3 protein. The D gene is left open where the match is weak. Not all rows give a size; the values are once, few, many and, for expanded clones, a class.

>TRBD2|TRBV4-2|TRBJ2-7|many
TGTGCCAGCAGCCAAGGGCTAGCGGGGGCCGAGCAGTACTTC
CASSQGLAGAEQYF
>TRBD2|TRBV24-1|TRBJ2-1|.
TGTGCCACCAGTGAGGGTAGCGGGGGGGGTTACAATGAGCAGTTCTTC
CATSEGSGGGYNEQFF
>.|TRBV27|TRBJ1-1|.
TGTGCCAGCAGTAGAACCGGGACGGGGAACACTGAAGCTTTCTTT
CASSRTGTGNTEAFF
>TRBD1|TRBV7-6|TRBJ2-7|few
TGTGCCAGCAGCTTAAGGACAGGGGGGAACTACGAGCAGTACTTC
CASSLRTGGNYEQYF
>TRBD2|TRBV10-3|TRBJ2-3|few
TGTGCCATCAGTGAGGCGGGGGTCACAGATACGCAGTATTTT
CAISEAGVTDTQYF
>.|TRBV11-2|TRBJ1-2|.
TGTGCCAGCAGCTTAGCTGAACATCTCACGCCCCGCGGTGGCTACACCTTC
CASSLAEHLTPRGGYTF
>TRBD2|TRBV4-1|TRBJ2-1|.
TGCGCCAGCAGCCGACTAGCCAGCAATGAGCAGTTCTTC
CASSRLASNEQFF
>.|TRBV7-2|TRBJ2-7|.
TGTGCCAGTAGCCCAAAGGCGGTGGGATCCTACGAGCAGTACTTC
CASSPKAVGSYEQYF
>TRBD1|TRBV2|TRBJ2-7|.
TGTGCCAGCAGTATGACAGGGTCGACGGGCGAGCAGTACTTC
CASSMTGSTGEQYF
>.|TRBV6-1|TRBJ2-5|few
TGTGCCAGCCGGTCTCGGGAGACCCAGTACTTC
CASRSRETQYF
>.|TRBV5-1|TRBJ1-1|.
TGCGCCAGCAGCCGCGGCGGGGAGCTGAACACTGAAGCTTTCTTT
CASSRGGELNTEAFF
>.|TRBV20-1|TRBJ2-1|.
TGCAGTGCTAGTCGGGTAGGCTCCTACAATGAGCAGTTCTTC
CSASRVGSYNEQFF
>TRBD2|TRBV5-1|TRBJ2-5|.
TGCGCCAGCAATAGGGAGGGAAGGACTCAAGAGACCCAGTACTTC
CASNREGRTQETQYF
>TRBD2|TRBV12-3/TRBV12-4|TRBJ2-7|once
TGTGCCAGCAGATTGAGCGGGGGTTACAATGAGCAGTACTTC
CASRLSGGYNEQYF
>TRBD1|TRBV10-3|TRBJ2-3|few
TGTGCCATCAGCCGGGACAGGGACACAGATACGCAGTATTTT
CAISRDRDTDTQYF
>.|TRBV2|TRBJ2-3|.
TGTGCCAGCAGGGAACTCCGAACTAGCACAGATACGCAGTATTTT
CASRELRTSTDTQYF
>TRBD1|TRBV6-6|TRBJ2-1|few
TGTGCCAGCAGTCTAGCCGGGACAGGGGAGTTCTTC
CASSLAGTGEFF
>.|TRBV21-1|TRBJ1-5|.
TGTGCCAGCAGCCCCTCGGGACTAGCGGGGGGTCGTCGAGGGACAGTAAGCAATCAGCCCCAGCATTTT
CASSPSGLAGGRRGTVSNQPQHF
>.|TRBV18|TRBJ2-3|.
TGTGCCAGCTCACCACCGATGGGGGGCAGCACAGATACGCAGTATTTT
CASSPPMGGSTDTQYF
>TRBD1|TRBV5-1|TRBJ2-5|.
TGCGCCAGCAGCTTGGCCGAGACAGGGTCTTGGGAGACCCAGTACTTC
CASSLAETGSWETQYF
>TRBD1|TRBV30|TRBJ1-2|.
TGTGCCTGGAGCGGACAGGGAGTTACCGGCTACACCTTC
CAWSGQGVTGYTF
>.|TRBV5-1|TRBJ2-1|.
TGCGCCAGCAGCTTGGAGTTGCGGGGCTGGGATGAGCAGTTCTTC
CASSLELRGWDEQFF
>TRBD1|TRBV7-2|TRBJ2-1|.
TGTGCCAGCAGCCGGACAGGTACCAAGGGTGAGCAGTTCTTC
CASSRTGTKGEQFF
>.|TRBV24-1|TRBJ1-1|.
TGTGCCACCAGTGCTCAGGGGCTTGAAGCTTTCTTT
CATSAQGLEAFF
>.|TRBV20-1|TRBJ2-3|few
TGCAGTGCTAGAGGCGGGTCGTCGGATACGCAGTATTTT
CSARGGSSDTQYF
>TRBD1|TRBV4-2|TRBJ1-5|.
TGTGCCAGCAGCCAAAGCCCAGGGGGCCATCAGCCCCAGCATTTT
CASSQSPGGHQPQHF
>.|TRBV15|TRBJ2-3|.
TGTGCCACCAGCAGAGGCAGGGACTTCGGCACAGATACGCAGTATTTT
CATSRGRDFGTDTQYF
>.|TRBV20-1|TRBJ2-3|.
TGCAGTGCCCAAGTTCGGACAGATACGCAGTATTTT
CSAQVRTDTQYF
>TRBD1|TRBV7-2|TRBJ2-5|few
TGTGCCAGCAGCCCTTGGGACAGGGGGGAAGAGACCCAGTACTTC
CASSPWDRGEETQYF
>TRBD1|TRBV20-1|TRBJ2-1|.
TGCAGTGCTAGAGATTGGGACAGGGTAAGCTACAATGAGCAGTTCTTC
CSARDWDRVSYNEQFF
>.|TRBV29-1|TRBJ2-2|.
TGCAGCGGGGTGAAGGTAACCACCGGGGAGCTGTTTTTT
CSGVKVTTGELFF
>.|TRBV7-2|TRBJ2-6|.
TGTGCCAGCAGCTTTGTAGGGGCGCCCTCTTCTTCTGGGGCCAACGTCCTGACTTTC
CASSFVGAPSSSGANVLTF
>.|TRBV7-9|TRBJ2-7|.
TGTGCCAGCAGCTTAGCGCAGGGGATGGGTTACGAGCAGTACTTC
CASSLAQGMGYEQYF
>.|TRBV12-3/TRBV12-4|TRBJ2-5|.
TGTGCCAGCAGTTCTAGAAGTGAGACCCAGTACTTC
CASSSRSETQYF
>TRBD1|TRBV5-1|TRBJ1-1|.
TGCGCCAGCAGAATCGGACAGGGGGCGAGGTCGTCCAACACTGAAGCTTTCTTT
CASRIGQGARSSNTEAFF
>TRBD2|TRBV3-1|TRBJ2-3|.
TGTGCCAGCAGCCTCGAGGGACTAGCGGGGGGCCCGGTAGATACGCAGTATTTT
CASSLEGLAGGPVDTQYF
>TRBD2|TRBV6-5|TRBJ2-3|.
TGTGCCAGCAGTTACTTCCTTGCGGGAGACACAGATACGCAGTATTTT
CASSYFLAGDTDTQYF
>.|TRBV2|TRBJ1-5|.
TGTGCCAGCCTCGCAGAAGCAGGGGGCAATCAGCCCCAGCATTTT
CASLAEAGGNQPQHF
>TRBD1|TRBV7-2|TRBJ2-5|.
TGTGCCAGCAGCCGAAGGGGGCTAACCCAAGAGACCCAGTACTTC
CASSRRGLTQETQYF
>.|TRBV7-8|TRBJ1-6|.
TGTGCCAGCAGCTTAGGGGTAGACGTTGGGGGTTCACCCCTCCACTTT
CASSLGVDVGGSPLHF
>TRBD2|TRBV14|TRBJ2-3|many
TGTGCCAGCAGCCAAGGTAGCGGGGGCGGTTTGGATACGCAGTATTTT
CASSQGSGGGLDTQYF
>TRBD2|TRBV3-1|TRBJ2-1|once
TGTGCCAGCAGCCAAACTAGCGGTTCGGGCAATGAGCAGTTCTTC
CASSQTSGSGNEQFF
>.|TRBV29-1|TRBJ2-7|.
TGCAGCGTTGATAGTAGTAGATCGGTCCAGTTCAATGAGCAGTACTTC
CSVDSSRSVQFNEQYF